Listed below are T cell receptor beta chains from one sample, sequenced in a study of T cell changes during pregnancy in multiple sclerosis. Sequencing used immunoSEQ multiplex PCR; TCRdb keeps in-frame clones, though not all of them. The sample consists of roughly 110,000 clones, less than 95% of them appearing once. Sequencing was performed on peripheral blood, taken in the third trimester of pregnancy. Every receptor here comes from a female donor in good health, enrolled as a control in a pregnancy study. Both conserved end residues are part of each CDR3. A D gene is named only where the DNA matches it firmly. Where a row states a size, it is once, few, many or the class of an expanded clone; other rows omit it.

cdr3_length	d_call	clone_size	j_call	v_call	cdr3_aa	cdr3_nt
11	-	-	TRBJ2-3	TRBV27	CASSHTDTQYF	TGTGCCAGCAGTCACACAGATACGCAGTATTTT
16	TRBD1	-	TRBJ2-2	TRBV5-1	CASSLEGQPNTGELFF	TGCGCCAGCAGCTTGGAGGGACAGCCTAACACCGGGGAGCTGTTTTTT
13	-	-	TRBJ1-1	TRBV2	CASGGGINTEAFF	TGTGCCAGCGGCGGGGGCATTAACACTGAAGCTTTCTTT
15	TRBD1	-	TRBJ1-3	TRBV9	CASSVGTGSGNTIYF	TGTGCCAGCAGCGTAGGGACAGGCTCTGGAAACACCATATATTTT
15	TRBD1	-	TRBJ2-6	TRBV7-2	CASSSDRAGANVLTF	TGTGCCAGCAGCTCGGACAGGGCTGGGGCCAACGTCCTGACTTTC
14	TRBD1	-	TRBJ1-2	TRBV9	CASSVIGQGVGYTF	TGTGCCAGCAGCGTAATTGGACAGGGGGTAGGCTACACCTTC
17	-	-	TRBJ1-1	TRBV4-2	CASSQSSIQGSNTEAFF	TGTGCCAGCAGCCAAAGTTCGATTCAGGGGTCGAACACTGAAGCTTTCTTT
15	TRBD1	few	TRBJ1-1	TRBV27	CASSTTGGMNTEAFF	TGTGCCAGCAGTACCACAGGGGGCATGAACACTGAAGCTTTCTTT
16	TRBD2	once	TRBJ2-3	TRBV5-1	CASSPGASGGTDTQYF	TGCGCCAGCAGCCCCGGCGCTAGCGGGGGCACAGATACGCAGTATTTT
13	-	-	TRBJ2-7	TRBV5-1	CASSLGGDGEQYF	TGCGCCAGCAGCTTAGGGGGGGACGGCGAGCAGTACTTC